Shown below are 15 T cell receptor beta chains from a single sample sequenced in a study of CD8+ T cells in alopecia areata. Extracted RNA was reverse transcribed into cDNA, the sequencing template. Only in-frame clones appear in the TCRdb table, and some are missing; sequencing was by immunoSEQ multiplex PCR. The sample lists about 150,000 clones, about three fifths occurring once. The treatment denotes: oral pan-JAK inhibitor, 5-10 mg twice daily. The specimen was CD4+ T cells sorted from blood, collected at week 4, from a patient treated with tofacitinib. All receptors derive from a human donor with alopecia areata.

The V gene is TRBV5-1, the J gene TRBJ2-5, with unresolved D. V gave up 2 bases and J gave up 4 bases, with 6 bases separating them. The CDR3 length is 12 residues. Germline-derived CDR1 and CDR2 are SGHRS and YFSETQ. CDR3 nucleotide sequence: TGCGCCAGCAGCTTAAGTGGAGAGACCCAGTACTTC. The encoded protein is CASSLSGETQYF.

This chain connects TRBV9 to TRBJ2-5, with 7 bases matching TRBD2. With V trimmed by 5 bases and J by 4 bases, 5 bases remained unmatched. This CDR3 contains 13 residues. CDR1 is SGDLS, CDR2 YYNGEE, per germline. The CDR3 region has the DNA TGTGCCAGCAGTCAAGGCGGGGGAGAGACCCAGTACTTC. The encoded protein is CASSQGGGETQYF.

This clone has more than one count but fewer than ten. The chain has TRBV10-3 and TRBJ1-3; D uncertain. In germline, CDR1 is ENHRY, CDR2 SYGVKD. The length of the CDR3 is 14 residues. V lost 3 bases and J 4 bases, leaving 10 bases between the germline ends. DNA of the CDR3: TGTGCCATCAGTGAAAGTGGGTTAGGAAACACCATATATTTT. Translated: CAISESGLGNTIYF.

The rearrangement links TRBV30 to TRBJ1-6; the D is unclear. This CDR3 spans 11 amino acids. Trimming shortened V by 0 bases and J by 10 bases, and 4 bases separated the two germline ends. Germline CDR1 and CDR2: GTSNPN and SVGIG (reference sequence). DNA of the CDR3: TGTGCCTGGAGTGTTGCATCACCCCTCCACTTT. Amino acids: CAWSVASPLHF.

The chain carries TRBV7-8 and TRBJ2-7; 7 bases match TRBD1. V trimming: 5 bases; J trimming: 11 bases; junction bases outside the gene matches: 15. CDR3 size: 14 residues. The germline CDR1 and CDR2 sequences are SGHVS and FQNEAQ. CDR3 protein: CASSPRDSTFKEYF. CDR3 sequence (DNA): TGTGCCAGCAGCCCCCGGGACAGCACCTTCAAGGAGTACTTC.

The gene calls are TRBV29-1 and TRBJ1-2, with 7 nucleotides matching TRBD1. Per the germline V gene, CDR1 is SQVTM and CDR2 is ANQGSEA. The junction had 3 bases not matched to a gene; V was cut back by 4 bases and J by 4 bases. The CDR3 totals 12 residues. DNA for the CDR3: TGCAGCGTTGTGGGGACAGCCTATGGCTACACCTTC. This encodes CSVVGTAYGYTF.

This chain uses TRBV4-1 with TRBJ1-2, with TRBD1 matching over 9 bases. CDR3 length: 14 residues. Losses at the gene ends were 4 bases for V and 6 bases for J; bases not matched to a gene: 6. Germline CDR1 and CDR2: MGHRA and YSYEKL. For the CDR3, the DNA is TGCGCCAGCAGCCGGGACAGGGAGATCGATGGCTACACCTTC. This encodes CASSRDREIDGYTF.

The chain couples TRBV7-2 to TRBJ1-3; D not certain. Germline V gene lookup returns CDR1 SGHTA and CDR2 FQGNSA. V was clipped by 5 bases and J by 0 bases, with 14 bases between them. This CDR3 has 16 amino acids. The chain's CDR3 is CASSPREGLSGNTIYF. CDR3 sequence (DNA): TGTGCCAGCAGCCCCCGAGAGGGCCTCTCTGGAAACACCATATATTTT.

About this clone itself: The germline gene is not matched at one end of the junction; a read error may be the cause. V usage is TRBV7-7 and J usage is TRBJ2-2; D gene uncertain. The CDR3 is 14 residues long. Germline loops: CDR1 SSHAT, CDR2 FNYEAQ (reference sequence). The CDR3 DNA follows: TGTGCTAGCAGCTCCGGAGCGAACACCGGGGAGCTGTTTTTT. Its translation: CASSSGANTGELFF.

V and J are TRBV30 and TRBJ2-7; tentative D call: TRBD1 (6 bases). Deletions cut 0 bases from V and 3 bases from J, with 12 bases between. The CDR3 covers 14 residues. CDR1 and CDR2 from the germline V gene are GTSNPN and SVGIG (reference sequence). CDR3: CAWSVSRGVYEQYF. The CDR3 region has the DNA TGTGCCTGGAGTGTATCCAGGGGAGTCTACGAGCAGTACTTC. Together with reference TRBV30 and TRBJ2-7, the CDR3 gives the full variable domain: SQTIHQWPATLVQPVGSPLSLECTVEGTSNPNLYWYRQAAGRGLQLLFYSVGIGQISSEVPQNLSASRPQDRQFILSSKKLLLSDSGFYLCAWSVSRGVYEQYFGPGTRLTVT.

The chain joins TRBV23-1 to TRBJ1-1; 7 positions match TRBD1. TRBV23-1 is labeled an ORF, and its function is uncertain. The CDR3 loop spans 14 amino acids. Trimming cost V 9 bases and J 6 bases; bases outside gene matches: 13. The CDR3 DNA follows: TGCGCCAGGGTGACTAAGACAGGGATCCCTGAAGCTTTCTTT. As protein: CARVTKTGIPEAFF.

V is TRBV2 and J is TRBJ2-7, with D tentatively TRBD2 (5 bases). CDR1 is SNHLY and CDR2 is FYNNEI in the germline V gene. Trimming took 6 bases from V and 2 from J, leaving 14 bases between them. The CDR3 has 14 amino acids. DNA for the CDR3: TGTGCCAGCAGGGTGCTTCGGGGTCCCTACGAGCAGTACTTC. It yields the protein CASRVLRGPYEQYF.

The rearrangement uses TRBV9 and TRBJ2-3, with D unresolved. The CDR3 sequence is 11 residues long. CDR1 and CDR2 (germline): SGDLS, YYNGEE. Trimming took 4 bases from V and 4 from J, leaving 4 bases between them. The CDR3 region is CASSRADTQYF. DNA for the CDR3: TGTGCCAGCAGCCGGGCAGATACGCAGTATTTT.

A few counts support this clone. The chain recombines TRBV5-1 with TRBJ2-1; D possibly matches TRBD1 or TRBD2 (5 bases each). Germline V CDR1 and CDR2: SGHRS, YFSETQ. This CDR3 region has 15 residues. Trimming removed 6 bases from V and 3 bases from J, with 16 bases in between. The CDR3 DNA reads TGCGCCAGCACCGGGGCTCAGGGTGGCTACAATGAGCAGTTCTTC. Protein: CASTGAQGGYNEQFF.

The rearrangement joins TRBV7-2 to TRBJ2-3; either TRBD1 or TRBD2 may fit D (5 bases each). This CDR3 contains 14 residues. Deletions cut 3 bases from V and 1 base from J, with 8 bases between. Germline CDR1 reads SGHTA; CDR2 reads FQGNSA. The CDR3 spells CASSFGTGTDTQYF. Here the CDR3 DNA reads TGTGCCAGCAGCTTCGGGACGGGCACAGATACGCAGTATTTT.